The source of this T cell receptor (beta chain) is a study of cytomegalovirus exposure and HLA in healthy donors. CDR1 and CDR2 (germline): MDHEN, SYDVKM. V was pared by 4 bases and J by 6 bases, with 9 bases of the junction left unmatched. CDR3 size: 14 residues. Clones were sequenced by immunoSEQ multiplex PCR, and TCRdb holds only the in-frame ones, with some missing. The table includes some 150,000 clones, around 89% detected once. The sequence was obtained from a woman in her twenties or thirties in good health and CMV-seropositive. V usage is TRBV28 and J usage is TRBJ2-7, with 7 bases fitting TRBD1. Input material: PBMCs. The CDR3 is CASSSPGGLFEQYF. As DNA, the CDR3 is TGTGCCAGCAGTTCACCAGGGGGATTATTCGAGCAGTACTTC.